Included here is one TCR beta chain sequence, with context. The sample originates from a study of human T cells and chemical hapten exposure. Time point reported: pre-sensitization, week 0. The treatment here: therapeutic diphenylcyclopropenone sensitization with weekly scalp DPC. TCRdb analysed the RACE reads with MiXCR anew, one entry per CDR3 protein. Of fewer than 150,000 distinct CDR3 sequences listed, around an eighth are singletons. This clonotype was obtained from a woman aged 18 to 35 with alopecia areata. Some clones in this sample may be carry-over from other donors' samples. The specimen comprised whole blood, sampled in connection with sensitization to the hapten diphenylcyclopropenone (DPC).

Here the CDR3 reads CASSWRSAGATTGELFF. CDR3 nucleotides: TGTGCCAGCAGCTGGCGCTCGGCGGGGGCAACCACCGGGGAGCTGTTTTTT. J is TRBJ2-2 and V is TRBV7-2, with a tentative D call TRBD2 (7 bases). The CDR3 is 17 amino acids. Germline V gene sequence: CDR1 SGHTA, CDR2 FQGNSA. Trimming stripped 4 bases from V and 4 bases from J, with 19 bases between.